This T cell receptor beta chain was captured in a study of shared clonotypes between healthy human individuals. CDR1 is SNHLY and CDR2 is FYNNEI in the germline V gene. The CDR3 contains 15 residues. The V gene lost 4 bases and the J gene lost 5 bases, with 14 bases spanning the gap. Study-level findings and limits: Generation probabilities of non-shared clonotypes were lower (relative to those shared by all four donors). An effect of sequencing depth on clonotype sharing among donors was expected. Naive subsets typically showed greater estimated richness than memory subsets.

As regards this clone: Its antigen is currently unknown.

Repertoires were generated with immunoSEQ multiplex PCR, while TCRdb's copy carries only in-frame clones and drops some. The data hold 2 million to 2.5 million clones, with around 95% observed a single time. Source material: naive CD4+ T cells sorted from blood. The subset was: CD45RA+ positively selected. This chain uses TRBV2 with TRBJ1-4; D uncertain. The TCR comes from a man younger than 30 in good health. CDR3 region: CASSGTATGNEKLFF. For the CDR3, the DNA is TGTGCCAGCAGTGGGACCGCCACGGGGAATGAAAAACTGTTTTTT.